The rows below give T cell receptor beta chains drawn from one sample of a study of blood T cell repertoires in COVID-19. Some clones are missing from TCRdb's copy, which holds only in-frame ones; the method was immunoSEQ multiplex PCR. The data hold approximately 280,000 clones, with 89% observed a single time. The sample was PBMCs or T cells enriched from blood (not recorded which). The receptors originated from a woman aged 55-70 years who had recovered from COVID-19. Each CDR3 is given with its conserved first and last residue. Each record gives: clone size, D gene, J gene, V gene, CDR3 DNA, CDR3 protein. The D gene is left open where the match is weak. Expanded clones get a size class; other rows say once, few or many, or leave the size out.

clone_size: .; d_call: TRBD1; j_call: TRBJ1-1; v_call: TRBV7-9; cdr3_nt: TGTGCCAGCAGAAATCAGGGGGCGCGGAACACTGAAGCTTTCTTT; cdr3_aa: CASRNQGARNTEAFF
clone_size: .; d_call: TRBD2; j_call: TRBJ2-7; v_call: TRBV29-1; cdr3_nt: TGCAGCGTTGAACTTAGCGGGAGTAAGCAGTACTTC; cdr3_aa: CSVELSGSKQYF
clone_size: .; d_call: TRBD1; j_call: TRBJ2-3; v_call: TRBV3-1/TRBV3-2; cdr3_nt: TGTGCCAGCAGCCAAGGGACAGGGGGCTTTAGGGACCAGTTTATCGATACGCAGTATTTT; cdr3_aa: CASSQGTGGFRDQFIDTQYF
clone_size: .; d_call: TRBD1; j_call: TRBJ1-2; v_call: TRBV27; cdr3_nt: TGTGCCAGCAGCCCGGGACAGGGGGATGGCTACACCTTC; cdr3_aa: CASSPGQGDGYTF
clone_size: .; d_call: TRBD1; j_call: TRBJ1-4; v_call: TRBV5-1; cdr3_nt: TGCGCCAGCAGCTACGGGACAGGGGATGAAAAACTGTTTTTT; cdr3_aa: CASSYGTGDEKLFF
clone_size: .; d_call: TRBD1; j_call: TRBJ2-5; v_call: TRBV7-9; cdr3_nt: TGTGCCAGCAGCCCCCTTCAGACAGGGGTAAGGAGTATGGAGACCCAGTACTTC; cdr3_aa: CASSPLQTGVRSMETQYF
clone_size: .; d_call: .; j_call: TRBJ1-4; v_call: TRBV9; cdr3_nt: TGTGCCAGCAGCCCTTCACAGGGCCTTAATGAAAAACTGTTTTTT; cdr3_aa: CASSPSQGLNEKLFF
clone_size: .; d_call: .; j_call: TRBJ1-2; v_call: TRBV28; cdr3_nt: TGTGCCAGCAGTTTATCCCAGGGGCTCGGTGGCTACACCTTC; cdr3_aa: CASSLSQGLGGYTF
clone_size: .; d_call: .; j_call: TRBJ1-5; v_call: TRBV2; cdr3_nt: TGTGCCAGCAGTGGTGAGAACAATCAGCCCCAGCATTTT; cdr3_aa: CASSGENNQPQHF
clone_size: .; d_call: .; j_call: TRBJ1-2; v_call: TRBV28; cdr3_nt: TGTGCCAGCAGTCCGGGACACTTGACTACTAACTATGGCTACACCTTC; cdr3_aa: CASSPGHLTTNYGYTF
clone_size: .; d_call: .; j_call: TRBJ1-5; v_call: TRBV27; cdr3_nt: TGTGCCAGCAGTTTATACCCGGACAGTCCAGGGCCCCAGCATTTT; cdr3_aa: CASSLYPDSPGPQHF
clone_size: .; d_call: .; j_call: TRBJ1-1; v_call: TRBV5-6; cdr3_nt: TGTGCCAGCAGCTTGCGCCAGGGTGAAGCTTTCTTT; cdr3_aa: CASSLRQGEAFF
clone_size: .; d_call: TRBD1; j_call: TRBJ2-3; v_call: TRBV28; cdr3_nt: TGTGCCAGCAGTTTCAGGGGGAGCACAGATACGCAGTATTTT; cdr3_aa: CASSFRGSTDTQYF
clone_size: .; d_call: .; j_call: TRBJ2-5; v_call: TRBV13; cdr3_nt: TGTGCCAGCAGCTTGGTGGGAGTGGGAGAGACCCAGTACTTC; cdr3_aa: CASSLVGVGETQYF
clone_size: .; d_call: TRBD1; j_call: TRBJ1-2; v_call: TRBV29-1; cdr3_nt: TGCAGCGGTTCCGCGACAGGGGGCTATGGCTACACCTTC; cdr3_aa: CSGSATGGYGYTF
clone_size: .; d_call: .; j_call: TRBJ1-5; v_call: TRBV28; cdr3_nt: TGTGCCAGCAGGGAACAGGGCCCGCGAGGTCAGCCCCAGCATTTT; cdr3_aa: CASREQGPRGQPQHF
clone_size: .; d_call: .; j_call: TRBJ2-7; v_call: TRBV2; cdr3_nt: TGTGCCAGCAGGGGACAAATGAACTACGAGCAGTACTTC; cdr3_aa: CASRGQMNYEQYF
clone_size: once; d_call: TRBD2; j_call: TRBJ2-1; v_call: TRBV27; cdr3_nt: TGTGCCAGCAGTTTATCGAGGCTAGCGGAAAATGAGCAGTTCTTC; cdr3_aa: CASSLSRLAENEQFF
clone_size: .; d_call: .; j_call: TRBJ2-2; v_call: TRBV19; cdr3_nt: TGTGCCAGTAGTGGCCGTGGGGGCCGGGAGCTGTTTTTT; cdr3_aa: CASSGRGGRELFF
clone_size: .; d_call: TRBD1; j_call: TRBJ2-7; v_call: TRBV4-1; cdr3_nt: TGCGCCAGCAGCCAAGGAGGGGACAGAGTTACCTACGAGCAGTACTTC; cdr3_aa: CASSQGGDRVTYEQYF
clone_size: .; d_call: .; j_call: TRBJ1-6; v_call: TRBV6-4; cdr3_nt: TGTGCCAGCACCCTTGACACGTTCTTAAATTCACCCCTCCACTTT; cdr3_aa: CASTLDTFLNSPLHF
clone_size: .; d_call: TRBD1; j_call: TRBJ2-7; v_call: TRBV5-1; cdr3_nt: TGCGCCAGCAGCGGACAGGGGGGGTCCCTAGAGCAGTACTTC; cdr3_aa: CASSGQGGSLEQYF
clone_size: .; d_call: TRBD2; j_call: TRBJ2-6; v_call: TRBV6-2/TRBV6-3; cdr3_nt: TGTGCCAGCAGTTTCGGGGGGGCTGGGGCCAACGTCCTGACTTTC; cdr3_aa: CASSFGGAGANVLTF
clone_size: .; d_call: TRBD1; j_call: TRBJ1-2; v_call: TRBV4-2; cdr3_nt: TGTGCCAGCAGCCAACCGACAGGGGGCGCGTTCTATGGCTACACCTTC; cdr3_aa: CASSQPTGGAFYGYTF
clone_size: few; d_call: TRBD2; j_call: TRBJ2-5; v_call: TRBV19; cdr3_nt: TGTGCCAGTAGTCCCATGGGGGGGATAAGTGAGACCCAGTACTTC; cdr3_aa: CASSPMGGISETQYF
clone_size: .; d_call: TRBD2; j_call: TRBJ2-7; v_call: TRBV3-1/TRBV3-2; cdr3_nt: TGTGCCAGCAGCCGATCCACTAGCGGGAGCGGTTACGAGCAGTACTTC; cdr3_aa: CASSRSTSGSGYEQYF
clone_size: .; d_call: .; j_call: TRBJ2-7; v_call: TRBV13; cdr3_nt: TGTGCCAGCAGCTCCCCCACCTCACTTCCGCCGGGCGAGCAGTACTTC; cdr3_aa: CASSSPTSLPPGEQYF
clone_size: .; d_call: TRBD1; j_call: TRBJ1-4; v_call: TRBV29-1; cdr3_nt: TGCAGCGTTGGGGACAGGGGGCAAGCTAATGAAAAACTGTTTTTT; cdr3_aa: CSVGDRGQANEKLFF
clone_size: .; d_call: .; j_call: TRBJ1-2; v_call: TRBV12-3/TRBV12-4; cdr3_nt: TGTGCCAGCAGTTTAGAAGGAGAATATGGCTACACCTTC; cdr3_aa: CASSLEGEYGYTF
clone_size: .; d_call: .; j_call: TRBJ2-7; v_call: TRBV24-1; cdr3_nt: TGTGCCACCAGTGATAACAGGAGATCCTACGAGCAGTACTTC; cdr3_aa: CATSDNRRSYEQYF
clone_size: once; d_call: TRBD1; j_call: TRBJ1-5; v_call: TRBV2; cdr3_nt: TGTGCCAGCAGTGAGAGACAGGGTGGCAATCAGCCCCAGCATTTT; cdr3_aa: CASSERQGGNQPQHF
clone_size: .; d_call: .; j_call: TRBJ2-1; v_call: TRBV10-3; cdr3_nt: TGTGCCATCAGTACCTTAGGGGCCACCAATGAGCAGTTCTTC; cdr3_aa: CAISTLGATNEQFF
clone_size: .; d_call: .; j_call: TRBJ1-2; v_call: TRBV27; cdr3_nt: TGTGCCAGCGGGTGGAGGGCAGCACACTATGGCTACACCTTC; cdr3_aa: CASGWRAAHYGYTF
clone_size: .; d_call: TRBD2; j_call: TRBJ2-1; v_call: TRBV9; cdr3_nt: TGTGCCAGCAGCGTAGTCGGGGCAACTAGCGGGAGAGTCTACAATGAGCAGTTCTTC; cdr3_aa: CASSVVGATSGRVYNEQFF
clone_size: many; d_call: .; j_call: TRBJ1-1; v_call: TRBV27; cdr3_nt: TGTGCCAGCAGTTTACACAGGGTTTCAGAGAACACTGAAGCTTTCTTT; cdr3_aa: CASSLHRVSENTEAFF
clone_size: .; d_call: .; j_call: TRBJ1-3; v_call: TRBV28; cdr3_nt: TGTGCCAGCACCGTCGGCAGGGCGATCTCTGGAAACACCATATATTTT; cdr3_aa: CASTVGRAISGNTIYF
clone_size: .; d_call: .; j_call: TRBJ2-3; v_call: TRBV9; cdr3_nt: TGTGCCAGCAGCGTACTCAGCACAGATACGCAGTATTTT; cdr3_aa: CASSVLSTDTQYF
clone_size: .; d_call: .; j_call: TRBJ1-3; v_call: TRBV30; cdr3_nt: TGTGCCTGGAGTGGGGAGGCTGGAAACACCATATATTTT; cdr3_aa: CAWSGEAGNTIYF
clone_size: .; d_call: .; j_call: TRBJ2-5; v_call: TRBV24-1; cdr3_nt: TGTGCCACCATGTATCAGAAGACCCAGTACTTC; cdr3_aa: CATMYQKTQYF
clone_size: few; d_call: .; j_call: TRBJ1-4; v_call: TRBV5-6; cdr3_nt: TGTGCCAGCAGCAAGTTAGGGTCGGGGAATGAAAAACTGTTTTTT; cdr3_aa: CASSKLGSGNEKLFF
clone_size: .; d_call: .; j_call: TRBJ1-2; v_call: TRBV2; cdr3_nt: TGTGCCAGCAGTAAAAAGGGGGTAGGGGACTATGGCTACACCTTC; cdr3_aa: CASSKKGVGDYGYTF
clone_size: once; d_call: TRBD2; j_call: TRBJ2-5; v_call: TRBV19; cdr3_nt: TGTGCCAGTAGTTCCCGGTGGGGGGGACTAGCACAGATGGAGACCCAGTACTTC; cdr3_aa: CASSSRWGGLAQMETQYF
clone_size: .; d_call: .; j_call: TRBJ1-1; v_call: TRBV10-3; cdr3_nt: TGTGCCATCAAGACGCAAAAGGGGGACACTGAAGCTTTCTTT; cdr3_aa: CAIKTQKGDTEAFF
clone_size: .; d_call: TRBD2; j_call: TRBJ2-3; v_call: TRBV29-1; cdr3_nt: TGCAGCGTCGACATACTAGCGGGACTTGATACGCAGTATTTT; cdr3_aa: CSVDILAGLDTQYF
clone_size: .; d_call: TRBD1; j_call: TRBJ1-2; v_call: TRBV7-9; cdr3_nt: TGTGCCAGCAGGAGGGACAGGGACTATGGCTACACCTTC; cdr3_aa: CASRRDRDYGYTF
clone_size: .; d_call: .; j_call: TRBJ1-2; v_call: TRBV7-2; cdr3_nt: TGTGCCAGCAGCGCGGGTCGGCTCTATGGCTACACCTTC; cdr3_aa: CASSAGRLYGYTF
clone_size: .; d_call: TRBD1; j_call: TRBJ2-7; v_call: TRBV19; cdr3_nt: TGTGCCAGTAGTAGATCCGGGACAGCCAACTACGAGCAGTACTTC; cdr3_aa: CASSRSGTANYEQYF
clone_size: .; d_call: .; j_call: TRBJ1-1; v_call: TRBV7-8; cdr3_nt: TGTGCCAGCAGCTCAAACACAGCGAACACTGAAGCTTTCTTT; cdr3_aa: CASSSNTANTEAFF
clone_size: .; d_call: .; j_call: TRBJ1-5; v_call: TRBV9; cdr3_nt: TGTGCCAGCAGCGGAGGAGGGGGCAATCAGCCCCAGCATTTT; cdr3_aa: CASSGGGGNQPQHF
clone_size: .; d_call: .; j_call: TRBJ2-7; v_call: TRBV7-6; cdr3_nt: TGTGCCAGCAGCTTAGGGTTGGCAGATGAACAGTACTTC; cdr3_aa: CASSLGLADEQYF
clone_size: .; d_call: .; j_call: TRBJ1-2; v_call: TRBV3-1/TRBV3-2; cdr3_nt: TGTGCCAGCAGCCAAGATAAAGCTGACTATGGCTACACCTTC; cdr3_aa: CASSQDKADYGYTF
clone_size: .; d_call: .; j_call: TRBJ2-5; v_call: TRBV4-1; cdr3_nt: TGCGCCAGCAGCCACACACAGGGTCTGGAGACCCAGTACTTC; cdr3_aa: CASSHTQGLETQYF
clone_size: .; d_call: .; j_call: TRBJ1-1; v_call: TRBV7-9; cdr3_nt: TGTGCCAGCAGCTTACTGGGGACAATGAACACTGAAGCTTTCTTT; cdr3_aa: CASSLLGTMNTEAFF
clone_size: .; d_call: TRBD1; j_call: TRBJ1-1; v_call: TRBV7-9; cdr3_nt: TGTGCCAGCAGTTTCCCACAGGGGGAGGGAACTGAAGCTTTCTTT; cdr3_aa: CASSFPQGEGTEAFF
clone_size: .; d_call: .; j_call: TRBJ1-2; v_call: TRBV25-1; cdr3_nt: TGTGCCAGCAGTGAATACTCCACTCGTGCGGCAGGGTCCTATGGCTACACCTTC; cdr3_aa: CASSEYSTRAAGSYGYTF
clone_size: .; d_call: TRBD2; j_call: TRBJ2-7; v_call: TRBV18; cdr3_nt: TGTGCCAGCTCACCGCCTCTAGCGGGGGTCCTTCGCGAGCAGTACTTC; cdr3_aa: CASSPPLAGVLREQYF
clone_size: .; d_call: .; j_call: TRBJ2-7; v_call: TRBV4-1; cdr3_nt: TGCGCCAGCAGCCAAGAGTCTGCCTACGAGCAGTACTTC; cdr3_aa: CASSQESAYEQYF
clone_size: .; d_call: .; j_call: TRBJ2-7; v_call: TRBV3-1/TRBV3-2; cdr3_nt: TGTGCCAGCAGCCAAGAGGCGAGTAGCCCCGAGCAGTACTTC; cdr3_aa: CASSQEASSPEQYF